The T cell receptor beta chain described here comes from a study of cytotoxic CD8 clonotypes in ibrutinib-treated CLL. Turning to the study itself: Researchers reported approximately twelve relapsed/refractory and roughly 14 treatment-naive patients, around 17 of them IGHV unmutated. Investigators collected response samples after a median around 12 months of treatment, range 6 to 36. General study results and limits: Treatment left the uncommon public clonotypes either contracted or stable in frequency.

Depths of 1 in 200,000 to 1 in 1 million T cells were the sequencing target. Clones were sequenced by immunoSEQ multiplex PCR, and TCRdb holds only the in-frame ones, with some missing. The sample gives 26,000 or so clones, about three fifths of which show up once; approximately 14% is in the top ten. V was clipped by 0 bases and J by 0 bases, with 6 bases between them. In germline, CDR1 is SGHRS, CDR2 YFSETQ. The CDR3 runs 14 residues. This clone was found a few times. Its matching antigen is unknown. Sequenced here: PBMCs, sampled before ibrutinib treatment. The V call is TRBV5-1, the J call TRBJ1-1; unclear D gene. The TCR comes from a human donor with chronic lymphocytic leukemia. The CDR3 sequence: CASSLASMNTEAFF. DNA for the CDR3: TGCGCCAGCAGCTTGGCCAGTATGAACACTGAAGCTTTCTTT.